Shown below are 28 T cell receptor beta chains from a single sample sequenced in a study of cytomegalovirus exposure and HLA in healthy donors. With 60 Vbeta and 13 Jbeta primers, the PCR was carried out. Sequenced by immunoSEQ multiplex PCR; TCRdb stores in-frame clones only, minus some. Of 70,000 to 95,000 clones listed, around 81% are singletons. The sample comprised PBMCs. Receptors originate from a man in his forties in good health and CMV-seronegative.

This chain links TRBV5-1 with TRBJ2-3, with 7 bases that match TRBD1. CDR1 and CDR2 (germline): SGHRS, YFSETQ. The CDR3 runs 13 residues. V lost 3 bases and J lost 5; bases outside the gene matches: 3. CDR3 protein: CASSSRQGDTQYF. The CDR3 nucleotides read TGCGCCAGCAGCTCTAGACAGGGAGATACGCAGTATTTT.

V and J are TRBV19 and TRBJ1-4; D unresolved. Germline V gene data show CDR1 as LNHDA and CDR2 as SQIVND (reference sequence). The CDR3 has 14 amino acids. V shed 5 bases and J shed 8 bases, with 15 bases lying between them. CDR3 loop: CASSDPISSEKLFF. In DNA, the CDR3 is TGTGCCAGTAGTGACCCGATTTCTAGCGAAAAACTGTTTTTT.

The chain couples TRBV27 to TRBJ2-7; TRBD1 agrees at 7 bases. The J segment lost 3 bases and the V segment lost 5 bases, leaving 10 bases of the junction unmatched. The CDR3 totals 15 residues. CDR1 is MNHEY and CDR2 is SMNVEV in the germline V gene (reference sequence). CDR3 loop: CASSPSTGNIYEQYF. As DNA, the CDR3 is TGTGCCAGCAGTCCCTCGACAGGGAATATCTACGAGCAGTACTTC.

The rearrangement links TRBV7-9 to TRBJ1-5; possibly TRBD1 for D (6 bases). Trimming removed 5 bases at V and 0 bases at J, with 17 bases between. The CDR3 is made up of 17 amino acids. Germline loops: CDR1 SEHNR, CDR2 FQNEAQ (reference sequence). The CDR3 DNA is TGTGCCAGCAGCAGTCAACAGGGAACATATAGCAATCAGCCCCAGCATTTT. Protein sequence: CASSSQQGTYSNQPQHF.

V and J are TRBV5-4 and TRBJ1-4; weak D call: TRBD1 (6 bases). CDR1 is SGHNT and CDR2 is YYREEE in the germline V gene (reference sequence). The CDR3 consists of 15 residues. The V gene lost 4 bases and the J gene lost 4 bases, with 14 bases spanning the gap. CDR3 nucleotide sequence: TGTGCCAGCAGCCAACAGACAGGAATTAATGAAAAACTGTTTTTT. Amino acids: CASSQQTGINEKLFF.

CDR3 nucleotides: TGTGCCATCAGTGATAAACTAGACAATGAGCAGTTCTTC. As protein: CAISDKLDNEQFF. The chain joins TRBV10-3 to TRBJ2-1, with D possibly matching TRBD2 (5 bases). The CDR3 loop spans 13 amino acids. Trimming removed 3 bases from V and 5 bases from J, with 8 bases in between. Germline V lookup: CDR1 ENHRY, CDR2 SYGVKD.

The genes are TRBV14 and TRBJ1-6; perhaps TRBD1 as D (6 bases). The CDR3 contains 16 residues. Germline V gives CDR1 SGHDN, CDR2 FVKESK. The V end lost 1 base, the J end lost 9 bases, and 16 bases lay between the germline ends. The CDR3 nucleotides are TGTGCCAGCAGCCAAGGAACAGGGTCGGATCGTTCACCCCTCCACTTT. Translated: CASSQGTGSDRSPLHF. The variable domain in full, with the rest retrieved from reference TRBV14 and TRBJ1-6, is EAGVTQFPSHSVIEKGQTVTLRCDPISGHDNLYWYRRVMGKEIKFLLHFVKESKQDESGMPNNRFLAERTGGTYSTLKVQPAELEDSGVYFCASSQGTGSDRSPLHFGNGTRLTVT.

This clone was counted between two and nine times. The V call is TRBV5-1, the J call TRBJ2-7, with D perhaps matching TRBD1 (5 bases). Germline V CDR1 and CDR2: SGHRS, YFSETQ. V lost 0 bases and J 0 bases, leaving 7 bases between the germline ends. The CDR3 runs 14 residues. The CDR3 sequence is CASSLETASYEQYF. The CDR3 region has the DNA TGCGCCAGCAGCTTGGAGACAGCCTCCTACGAGCAGTACTTC. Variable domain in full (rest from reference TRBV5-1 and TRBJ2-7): KAGVTQTPRYLIKTRGQQVTLSCSPISGHRSVSWYQQTPGQGLQFLFEYFSETQRNKGNFPGRFSGRQFSNSRSEMNVSTLELGDSALYLCASSLETASYEQYFGPGTRLTVT.

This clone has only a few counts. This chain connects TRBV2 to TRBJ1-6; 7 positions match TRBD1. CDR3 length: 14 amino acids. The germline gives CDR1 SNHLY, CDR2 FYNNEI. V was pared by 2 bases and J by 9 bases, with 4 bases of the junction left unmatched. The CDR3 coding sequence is TGTGCCAGCAGTGAACGACAGGGCTTTTCACCCCTCCACTTT. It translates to CASSERQGFSPLHF.

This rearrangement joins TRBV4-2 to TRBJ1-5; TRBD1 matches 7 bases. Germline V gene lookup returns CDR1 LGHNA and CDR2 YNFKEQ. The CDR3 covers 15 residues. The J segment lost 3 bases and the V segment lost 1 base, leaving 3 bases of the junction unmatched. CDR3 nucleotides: TGTGCCAGCAGCCAAGGGGACAGAGACAATCAGCCCCAGCATTTT. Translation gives CASSQGDRDNQPQHF.

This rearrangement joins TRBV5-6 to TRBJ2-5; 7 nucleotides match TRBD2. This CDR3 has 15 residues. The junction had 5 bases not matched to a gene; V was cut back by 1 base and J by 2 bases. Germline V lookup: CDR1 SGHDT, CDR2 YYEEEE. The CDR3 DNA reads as TGTGCCAGCAGCTTGCCACTAGCGCCACAAGAGACCCAGTACTTC. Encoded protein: CASSLPLAPQETQYF.

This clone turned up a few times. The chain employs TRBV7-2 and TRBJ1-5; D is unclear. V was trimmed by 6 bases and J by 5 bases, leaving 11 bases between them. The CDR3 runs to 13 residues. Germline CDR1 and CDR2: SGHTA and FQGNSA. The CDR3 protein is CASRLEVYQPQHF. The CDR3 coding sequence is TGTGCCAGCAGGCTTGAGGTATATCAGCCCCAGCATTTT.

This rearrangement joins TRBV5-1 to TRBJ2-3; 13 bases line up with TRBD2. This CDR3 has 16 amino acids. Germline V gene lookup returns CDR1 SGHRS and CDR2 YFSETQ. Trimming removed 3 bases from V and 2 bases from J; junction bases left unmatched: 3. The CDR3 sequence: CASSSGTSGNTDTQYF. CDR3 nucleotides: TGCGCCAGCAGCTCGGGGACTAGCGGGAACACAGATACGCAGTATTTT.

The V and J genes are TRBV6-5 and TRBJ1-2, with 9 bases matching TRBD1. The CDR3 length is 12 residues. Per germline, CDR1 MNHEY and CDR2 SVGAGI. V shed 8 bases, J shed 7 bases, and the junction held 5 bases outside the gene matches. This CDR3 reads CASGQGLGGYTF. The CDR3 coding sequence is TGTGCCAGCGGACAGGGGCTCGGTGGCTACACCTTC.

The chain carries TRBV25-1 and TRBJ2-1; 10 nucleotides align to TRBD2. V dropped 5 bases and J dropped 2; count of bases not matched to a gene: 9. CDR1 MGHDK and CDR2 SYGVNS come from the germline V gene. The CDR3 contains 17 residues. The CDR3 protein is CASSPGVAGGTYNEQFF. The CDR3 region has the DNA TGTGCCAGCAGTCCAGGGGTAGCGGGAGGAACCTACAATGAGCAGTTCTTC.

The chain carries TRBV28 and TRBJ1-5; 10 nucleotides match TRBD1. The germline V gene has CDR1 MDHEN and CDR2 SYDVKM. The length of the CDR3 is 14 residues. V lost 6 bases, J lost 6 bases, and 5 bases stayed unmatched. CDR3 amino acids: CASRLTGGGQPQHF. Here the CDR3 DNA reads TGTGCCAGCAGGCTGACAGGGGGCGGTCAGCCCCAGCATTTT.

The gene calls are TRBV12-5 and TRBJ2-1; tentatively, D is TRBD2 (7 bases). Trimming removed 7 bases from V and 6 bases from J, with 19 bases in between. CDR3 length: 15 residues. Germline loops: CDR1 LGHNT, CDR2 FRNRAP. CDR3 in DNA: TGTGCTAGTGCCCTTGTGGGGGGGGCCTTCAATGAGCAGTTCTTC. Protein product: CASALVGGAFNEQFF.

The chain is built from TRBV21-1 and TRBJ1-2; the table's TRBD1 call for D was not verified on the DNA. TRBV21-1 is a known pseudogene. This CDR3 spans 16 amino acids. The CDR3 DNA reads TGTGCCAGCAGCAAAGTAGAGACAGTACTCTTCTATGGCTACACCTTC. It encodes CASSKVETVLFYGYTF.

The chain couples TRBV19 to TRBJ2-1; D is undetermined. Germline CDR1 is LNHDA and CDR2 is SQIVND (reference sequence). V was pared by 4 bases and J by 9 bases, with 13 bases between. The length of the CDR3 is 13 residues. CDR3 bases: TGTGCCAGTAGTACCCGGGTAGCCCGTGAGCAGTTCTTC. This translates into CASSTRVAREQFF.

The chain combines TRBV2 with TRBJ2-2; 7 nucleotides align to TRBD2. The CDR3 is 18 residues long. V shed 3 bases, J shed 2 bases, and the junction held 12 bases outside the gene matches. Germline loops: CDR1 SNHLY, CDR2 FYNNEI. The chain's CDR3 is CASSERPASGLNTGELFF. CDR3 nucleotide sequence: TGTGCCAGCAGTGAGAGGCCAGCTAGCGGACTAAACACCGGGGAGCTGTTTTTT.

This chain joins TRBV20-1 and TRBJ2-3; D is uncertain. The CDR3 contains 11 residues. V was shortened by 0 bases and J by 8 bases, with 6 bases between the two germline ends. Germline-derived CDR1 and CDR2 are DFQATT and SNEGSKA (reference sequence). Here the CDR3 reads CSARDLSTQYF. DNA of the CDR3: TGCAGTGCTAGAGATCTGAGTACGCAGTATTTT.

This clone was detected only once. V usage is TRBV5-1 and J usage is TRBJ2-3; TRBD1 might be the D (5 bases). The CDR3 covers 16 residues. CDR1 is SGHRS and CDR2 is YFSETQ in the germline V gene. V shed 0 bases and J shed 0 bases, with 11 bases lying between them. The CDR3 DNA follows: TGCGCCAGCAGCTTGGGGGGCACCTCTAGCACAGATACGCAGTATTTT. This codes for CASSLGGTSSTDTQYF.

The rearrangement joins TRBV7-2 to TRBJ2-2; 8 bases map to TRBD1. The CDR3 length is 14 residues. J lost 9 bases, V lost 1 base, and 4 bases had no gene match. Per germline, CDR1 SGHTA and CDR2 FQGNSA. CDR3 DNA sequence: TGTGCCAGCAGCTTAGATCAGGGGGCGAGGGAGCTGTTTTTT. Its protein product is CASSLDQGARELFF. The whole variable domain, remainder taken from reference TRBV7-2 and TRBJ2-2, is GAGVSQSPSNKVTEKGKDVELRCDPISGHTALYWYRQSLGQGLEFLIYFQGNSAPDKSGLPSDRFSAERTGGSVSTLTIQRTQQEDSAVYLCASSLDQGARELFFGEGSRLTVL.

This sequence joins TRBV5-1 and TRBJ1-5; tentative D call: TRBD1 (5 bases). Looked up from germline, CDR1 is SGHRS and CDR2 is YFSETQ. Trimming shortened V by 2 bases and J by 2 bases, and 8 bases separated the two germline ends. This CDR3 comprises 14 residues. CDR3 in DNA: TGCGCCAGCAGCTTCGGGGGACGCAATCAGCCCCAGCATTTT. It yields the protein CASSFGGRNQPQHF.

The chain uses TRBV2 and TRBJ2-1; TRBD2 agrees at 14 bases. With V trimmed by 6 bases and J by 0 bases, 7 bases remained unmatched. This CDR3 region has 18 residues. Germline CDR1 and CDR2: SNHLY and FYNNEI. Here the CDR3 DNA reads TGTGCCAGCAGAGGGGGACTAGCGGGGGAAAGCTCCTACAATGAGCAGTTCTTC. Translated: CASRGGLAGESSYNEQFF.

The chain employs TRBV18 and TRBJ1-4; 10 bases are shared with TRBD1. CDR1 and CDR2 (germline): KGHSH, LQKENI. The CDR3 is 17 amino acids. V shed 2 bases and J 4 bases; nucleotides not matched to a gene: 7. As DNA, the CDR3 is TGTGCCAGCTCACCAGTCGGGACAGGGGTACTTAATGAAAAACTGTTTTTT. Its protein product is CASSPVGTGVLNEKLFF.

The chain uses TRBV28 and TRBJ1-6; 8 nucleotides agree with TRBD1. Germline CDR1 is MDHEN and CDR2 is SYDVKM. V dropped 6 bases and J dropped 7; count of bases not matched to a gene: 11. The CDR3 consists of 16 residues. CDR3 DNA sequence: TGTGCCAGCAGGGGACCGGGACAGGAGAAAAATTCACCCCTCCACTTT. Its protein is CASRGPGQEKNSPLHF.

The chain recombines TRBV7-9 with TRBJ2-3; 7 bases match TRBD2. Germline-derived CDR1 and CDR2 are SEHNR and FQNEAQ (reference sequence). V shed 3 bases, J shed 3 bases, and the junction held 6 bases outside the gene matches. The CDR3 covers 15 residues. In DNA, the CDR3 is TGTGCCAGCAGCTTCTTCGGGAGGCAAACAGATACGCAGTATTTT. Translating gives CASSFFGRQTDTQYF.